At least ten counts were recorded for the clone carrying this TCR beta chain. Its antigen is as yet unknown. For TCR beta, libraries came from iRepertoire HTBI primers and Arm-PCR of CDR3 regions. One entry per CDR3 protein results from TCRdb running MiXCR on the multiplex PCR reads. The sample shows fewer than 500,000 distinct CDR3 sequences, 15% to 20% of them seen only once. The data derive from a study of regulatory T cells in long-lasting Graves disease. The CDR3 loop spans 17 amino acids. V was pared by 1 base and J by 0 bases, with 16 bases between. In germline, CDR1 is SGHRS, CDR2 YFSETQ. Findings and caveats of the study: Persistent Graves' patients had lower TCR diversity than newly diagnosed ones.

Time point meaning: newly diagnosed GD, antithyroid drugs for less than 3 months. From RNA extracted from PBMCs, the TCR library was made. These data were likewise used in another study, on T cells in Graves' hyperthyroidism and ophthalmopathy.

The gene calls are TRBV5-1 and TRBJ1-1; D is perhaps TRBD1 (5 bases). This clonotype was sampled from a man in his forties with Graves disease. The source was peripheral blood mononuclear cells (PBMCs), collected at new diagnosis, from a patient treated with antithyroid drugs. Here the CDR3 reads CASSLLGTGYMNTEAFF. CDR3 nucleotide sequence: TGCGCCAGCAGCTTGCTAGGGACGGGTTACATGAACACTGAAGCTTTCTTT. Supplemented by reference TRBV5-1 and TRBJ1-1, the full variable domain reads KAGVTQTPRYLIKTRGQQVTLSCSPISGHRSVSWYQQTPGQGLQFLFEYFSETQRNKGNFPGRFSGRQFSNSRSEMNVSTLELGDSALYLCASSLLGTGYMNTEAFFGQGTRLTVV.